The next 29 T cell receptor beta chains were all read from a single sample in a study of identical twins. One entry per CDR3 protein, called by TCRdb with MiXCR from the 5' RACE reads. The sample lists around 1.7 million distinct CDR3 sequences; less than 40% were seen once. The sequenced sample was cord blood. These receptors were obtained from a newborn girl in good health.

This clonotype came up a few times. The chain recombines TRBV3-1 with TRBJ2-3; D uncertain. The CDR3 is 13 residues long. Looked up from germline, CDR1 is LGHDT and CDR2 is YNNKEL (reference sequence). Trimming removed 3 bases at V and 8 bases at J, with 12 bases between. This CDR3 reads CASSHLRDGTQYF. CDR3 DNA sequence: TGTGCCAGCAGCCACCTAAGGGATGGTACGCAGTATTTT.

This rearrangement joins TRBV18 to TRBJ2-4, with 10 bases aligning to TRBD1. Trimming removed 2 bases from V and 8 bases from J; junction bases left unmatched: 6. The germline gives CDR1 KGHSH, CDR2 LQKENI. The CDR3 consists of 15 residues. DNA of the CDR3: TGTGCCAGCTCACCAAGACAGGGGGCGGGGGACATTCAGTACTTC. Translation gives CASSPRQGAGDIQYF.

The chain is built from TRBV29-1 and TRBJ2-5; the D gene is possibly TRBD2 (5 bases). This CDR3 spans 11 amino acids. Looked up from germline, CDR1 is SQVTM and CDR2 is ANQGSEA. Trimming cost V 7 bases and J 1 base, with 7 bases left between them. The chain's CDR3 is CSGRGQETQYF. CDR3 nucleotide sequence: TGCAGCGGTCGGGGCCAAGAGACCCAGTACTTC. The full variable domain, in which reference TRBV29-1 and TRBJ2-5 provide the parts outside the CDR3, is SAVISQKPSRDICQRGTSLTIQCQVDSQVTMMFWYRQQPGQSLTLIATANQGSEATYESGFVIDKFPISRPNLTFSTLTVSNMSPEDSSIYLCSGRGQETQYFGPGTRLLVL.

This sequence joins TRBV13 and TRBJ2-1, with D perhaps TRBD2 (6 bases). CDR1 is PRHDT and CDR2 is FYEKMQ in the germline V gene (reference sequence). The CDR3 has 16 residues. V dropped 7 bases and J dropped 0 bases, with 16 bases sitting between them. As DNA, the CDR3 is TGTGCCAGCACCCTAGGCGAGACTAGCTCCTACAATGAGCAGTTCTTC. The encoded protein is CASTLGETSSYNEQFF. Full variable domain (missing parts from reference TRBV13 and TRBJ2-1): AAGVIQSPRHLIKEKRETATLKCYPIPRHDTVYWYQQGPGQDPQFLISFYEKMQSDKGSIPDRFSAQQFSDYHSELNMSSLELGDSALYFCASTLGETSSYNEQFFGPGTRLTVL.

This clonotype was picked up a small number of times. CDR3 DNA sequence: TGTGCCATCAGTGACAGGGGGGAGAGCACTGAAGCTTTCTTT. This translates into CAISDRGESTEAFF. The V and J genes are TRBV10-3 and TRBJ1-1; 7 bases line up with TRBD1. Germline trimming cut 3 bases from V and 4 bases from J; bases unmatched to any gene: 5. The germline V gene encodes CDR1 ENHRY and CDR2 SYGVKD. The CDR3 extends over 14 amino acids.

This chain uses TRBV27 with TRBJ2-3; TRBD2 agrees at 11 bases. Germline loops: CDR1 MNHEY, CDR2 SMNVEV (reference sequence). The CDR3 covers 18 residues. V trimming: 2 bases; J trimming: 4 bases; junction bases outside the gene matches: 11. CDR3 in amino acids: CASSLHLAGGPTADTQYF. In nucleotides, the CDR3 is TGTGCCAGCAGTTTACATTTAGCGGGAGGGCCCACGGCAGATACGCAGTATTTT.

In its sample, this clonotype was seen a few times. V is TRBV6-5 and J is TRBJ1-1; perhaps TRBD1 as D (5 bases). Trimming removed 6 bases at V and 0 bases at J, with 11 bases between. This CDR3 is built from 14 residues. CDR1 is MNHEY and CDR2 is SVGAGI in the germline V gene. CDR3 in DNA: TGTGCCAGCAGAGCAGGGTCGGTGAACACTGAAGCTTTCTTT. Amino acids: CASRAGSVNTEAFF.

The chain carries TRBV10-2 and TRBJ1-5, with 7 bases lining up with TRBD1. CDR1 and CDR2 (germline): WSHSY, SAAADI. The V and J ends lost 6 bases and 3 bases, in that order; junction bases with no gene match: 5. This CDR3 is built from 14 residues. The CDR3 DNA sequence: TGCGCCAGCAGCCGGGGACAGTACAATCAGCCCCAGCATTTT. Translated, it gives CASSRGQYNQPQHF.

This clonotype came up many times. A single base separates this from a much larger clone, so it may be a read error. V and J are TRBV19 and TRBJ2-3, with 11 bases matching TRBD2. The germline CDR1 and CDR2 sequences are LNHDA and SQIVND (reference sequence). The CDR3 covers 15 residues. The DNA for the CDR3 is TGCGCCAGCAGCATGGGACTAGCGGGCACAGATACGCAGTATTTT. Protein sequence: CASSMGLAGTDTQYF. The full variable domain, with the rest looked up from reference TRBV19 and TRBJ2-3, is DGGITQSPKYLFRKEGQNVTLSCEQNLNHDAMYWYRQDPGQGLRLIYYSQIVNDFQKGDIAEGYSVSREKKESFPLTVTSAQKNPTAFYLCASSMGLAGTDTQYFGPGTRLTVL.

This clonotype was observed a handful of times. CDR3 nucleotides: TGTGCCAGCAGACTAGGGACTAGCTATTGGACAGATACGCAGTATTTT. Translating gives CASRLGTSYWTDTQYF. The chain recombines TRBV12-3 or TRBV12-4 with TRBJ2-3, with TRBD2 matching over 9 bases. CDR3 size: 16 residues. Trimming removed 6 bases from V and 3 bases from J; junction bases left unmatched: 10.

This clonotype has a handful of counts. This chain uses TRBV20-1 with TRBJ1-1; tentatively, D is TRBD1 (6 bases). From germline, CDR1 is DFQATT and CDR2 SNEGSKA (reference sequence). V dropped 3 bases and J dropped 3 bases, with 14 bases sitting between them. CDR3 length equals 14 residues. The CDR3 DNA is TGCAGTGCTAGGGGGGGCCCTAGGGACACTGAAGCTTTCTTT. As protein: CSARGGPRDTEAFF.

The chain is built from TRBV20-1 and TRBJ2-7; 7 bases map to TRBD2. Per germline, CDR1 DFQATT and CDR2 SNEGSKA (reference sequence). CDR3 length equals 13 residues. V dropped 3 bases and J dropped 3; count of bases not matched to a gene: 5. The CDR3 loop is CSASSLADYEQYF. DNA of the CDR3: TGCAGTGCTAGCTCCCTAGCGGACTACGAGCAGTACTTC.

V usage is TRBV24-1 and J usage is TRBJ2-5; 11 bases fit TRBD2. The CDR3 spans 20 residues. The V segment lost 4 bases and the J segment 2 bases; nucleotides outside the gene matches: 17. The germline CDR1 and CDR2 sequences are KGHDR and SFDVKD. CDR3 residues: CATSDPSSGRHLIPQETQYF. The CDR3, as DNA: TGTGCCACCAGTGACCCCTCTAGCGGGAGGCACCTAATTCCACAAGAGACCCAGTACTTC.

The CDR3 reads CATSDRQATDTQYF. The CDR3 DNA follows: TGTGCCACCAGTGATAGACAGGCCACAGATACGCAGTATTTT. V gene TRBV24-1 combines with J gene TRBJ2-3, with a weak D call TRBD1 (6 bases). The germline V gene has CDR1 KGHDR and CDR2 SFDVKD. The CDR3 sequence is 14 residues long. V was pared by 3 bases and J by 2 bases, with 8 bases between.

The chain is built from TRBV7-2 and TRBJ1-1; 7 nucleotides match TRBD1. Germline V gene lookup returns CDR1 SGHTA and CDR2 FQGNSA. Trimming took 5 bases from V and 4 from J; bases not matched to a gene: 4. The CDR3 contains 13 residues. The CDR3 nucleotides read TGTGCCAGCAGCGTAGGGGGCCTCACTGAAGCTTTCTTT. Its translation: CASSVGGLTEAFF.

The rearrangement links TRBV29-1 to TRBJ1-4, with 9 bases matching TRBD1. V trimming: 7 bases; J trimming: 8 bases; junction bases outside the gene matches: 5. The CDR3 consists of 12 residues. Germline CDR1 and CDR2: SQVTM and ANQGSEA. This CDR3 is CSATGGREKLFF. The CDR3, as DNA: TGCAGCGCGACAGGGGGACGGGAAAAACTGTTTTTT.

The CDR3 DNA follows: TGTGCCAGCAGCGTAGATGAGGGGGCTTCAAACTATGGCTACACCTTC. It is translated as CASSVDEGASNYGYTF. This chain links TRBV9 with TRBJ1-2, with 7 bases identical to TRBD1. The CDR3 is 16 amino acids. Trimming at V came to 0 bases and at J to 2 bases, leaving 7 bases not matched to a gene. CDR1 is SGDLS and CDR2 is YYNGEE in the germline V gene.

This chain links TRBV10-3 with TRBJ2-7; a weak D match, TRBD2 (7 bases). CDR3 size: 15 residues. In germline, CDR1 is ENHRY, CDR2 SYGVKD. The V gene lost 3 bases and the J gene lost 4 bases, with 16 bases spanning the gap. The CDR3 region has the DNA TGTGCCATCAGTGATGAGGGGGGGCCTGCTTACGAGCAGTACTTC. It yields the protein CAISDEGGPAYEQYF.

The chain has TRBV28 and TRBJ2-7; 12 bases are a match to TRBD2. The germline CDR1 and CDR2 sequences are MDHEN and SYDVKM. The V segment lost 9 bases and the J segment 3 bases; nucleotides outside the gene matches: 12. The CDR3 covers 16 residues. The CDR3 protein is CARTKRTSGDYYEQYF. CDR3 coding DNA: TGTGCCAGGACCAAAAGGACTAGCGGGGACTACTACGAGCAGTACTTC.

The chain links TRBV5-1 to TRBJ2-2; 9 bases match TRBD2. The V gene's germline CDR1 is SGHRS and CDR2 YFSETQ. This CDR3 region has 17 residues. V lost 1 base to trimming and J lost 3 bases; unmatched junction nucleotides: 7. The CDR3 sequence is CASSLLELAGDTGELFF. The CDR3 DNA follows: TGCGCCAGCAGCTTGCTTGAATTAGCGGGAGACACCGGGGAGCTGTTTTTT.

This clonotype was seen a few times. CDR3 residues: CASSEVWGLSYEQYF. The CDR3 coding sequence is TGTGCCAGCAGTGAAGTTTGGGGACTTTCTTACGAGCAGTACTTC. V and J are TRBV2 and TRBJ2-7, with a tentative D call TRBD2 (6 bases). CDR3 length: 15 amino acids. Germline assignment: CDR1 SNHLY and CDR2 FYNNEI. The germline V and J ends were trimmed by 1 base and 4 bases, with 14 bases remaining between them.

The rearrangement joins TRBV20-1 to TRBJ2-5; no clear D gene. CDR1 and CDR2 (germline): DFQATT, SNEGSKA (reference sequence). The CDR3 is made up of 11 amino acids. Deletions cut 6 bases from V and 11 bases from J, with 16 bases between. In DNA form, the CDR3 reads TGCAGTGCCCCTCAAATCGATGAGCAGTACTTC. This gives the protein CSAPQIDEQYF.

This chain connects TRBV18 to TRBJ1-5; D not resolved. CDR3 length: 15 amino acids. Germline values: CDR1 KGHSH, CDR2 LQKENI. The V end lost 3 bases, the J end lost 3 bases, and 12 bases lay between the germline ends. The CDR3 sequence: CASSPDGRYNQPQHF. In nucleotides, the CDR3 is TGTGCCAGCTCACCTGACGGACGGTACAATCAGCCCCAGCATTTT.

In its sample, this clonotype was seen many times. Here the CDR3 DNA reads TGCAGCGTTGGAGGGACTAGCTACAATGAGCAGTTCTTC. Its protein is CSVGGTSYNEQFF. The chain recombines TRBV29-1 with TRBJ2-1; TRBD2 matches 8 bases. Germline V gene sequence: CDR1 SQVTM, CDR2 ANQGSEA. V dropped 4 bases and J dropped 3; count of bases not matched to a gene: 2. The CDR3 covers 13 residues.

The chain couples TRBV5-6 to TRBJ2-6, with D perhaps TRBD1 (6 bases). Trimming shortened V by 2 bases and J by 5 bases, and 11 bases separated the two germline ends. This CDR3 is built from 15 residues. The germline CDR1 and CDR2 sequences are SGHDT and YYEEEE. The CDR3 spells CASSLYRVRANVLTF. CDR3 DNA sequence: TGTGCCAGCAGCTTATACAGGGTTCGGGCCAACGTCCTGACTTTC.

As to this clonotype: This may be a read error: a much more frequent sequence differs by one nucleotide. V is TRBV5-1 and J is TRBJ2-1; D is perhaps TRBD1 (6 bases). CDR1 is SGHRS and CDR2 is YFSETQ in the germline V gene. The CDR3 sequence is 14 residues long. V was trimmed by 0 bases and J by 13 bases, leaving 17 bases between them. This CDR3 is CASSLAGAKETQFF. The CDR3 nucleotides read TGCGCCAGCAGCTTGGCAGGGGCAAAGGAGACCCAGTTCTTC.

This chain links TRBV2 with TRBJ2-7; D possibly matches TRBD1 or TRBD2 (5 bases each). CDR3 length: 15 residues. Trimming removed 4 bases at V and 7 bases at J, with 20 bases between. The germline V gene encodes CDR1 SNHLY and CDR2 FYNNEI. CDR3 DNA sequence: TGTGCCAGCAGTGGAGGGTCTAACAGGTTGAATGAGCAGTACTTC. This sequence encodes CASSGGSNRLNEQYF.

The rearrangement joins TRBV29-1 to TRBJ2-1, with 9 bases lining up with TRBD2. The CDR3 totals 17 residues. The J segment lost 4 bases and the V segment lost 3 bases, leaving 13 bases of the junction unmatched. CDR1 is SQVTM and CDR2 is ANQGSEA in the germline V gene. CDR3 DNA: TGCAGCGTTGAGGGGAAAGGGCTTAGCGGGAGATACAATGAGCAGTTCTTC. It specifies CSVEGKGLSGRYNEQFF.

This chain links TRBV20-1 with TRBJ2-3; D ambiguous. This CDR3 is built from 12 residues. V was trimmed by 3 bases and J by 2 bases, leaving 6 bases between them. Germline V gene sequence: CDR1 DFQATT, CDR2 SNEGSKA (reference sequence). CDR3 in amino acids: CSASFLTDTQYF. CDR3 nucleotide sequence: TGCAGTGCTAGCTTTCTCACAGATACGCAGTATTTT.